These 26 T cell receptor beta chains originate from one sample sequenced in a study of cytomegalovirus exposure and HLA in healthy donors. The PCR employed 60 Vbeta primers together with 13 Jbeta primers. TCRdb's table, derived via immunoSEQ multiplex PCR, lists solely in-frame clones and lacks some. There are roughly 120,000 clones in the sample; about four fifths occur only once, and roughly a fifth lies in the top ten. Sequencing input: PBMCs. All receptors derive from a man aged 25-40 years in good health and CMV-seropositive.

V gene TRBV6-1 combines with J gene TRBJ1-1; the D gene is possibly TRBD1 (6 bases). V lost 1 base and J lost 0, with 12 bases in between. The germline gives CDR1 MNHNS, CDR2 SASEGT. The CDR3 length is 16 residues. This CDR3 is CASSEEYRALNTEAFF. CDR3 in DNA: TGTGCCAGCAGTGAAGAGTACAGGGCCCTGAACACTGAAGCTTTCTTT.

This chain joins TRBV11-3 and TRBJ2-2; a weak D match, TRBD2 (5 bases). The CDR3 runs 14 residues. Germline lookup yields CDR1 SGHNT and CDR2 YENEEA. The V gene lost 2 bases and the J gene lost 3 bases, with 7 bases spanning the gap. The CDR3 DNA reads as TGTGCCAGCAGCTTAAACGGGGACACCGGGGAGCTGTTTTTT. Protein product: CASSLNGDTGELFF.

The rearrangement links TRBV11-2 to TRBJ2-7; D is perhaps TRBD1 (6 bases). The CDR3 length is 13 residues. V was pared by 3 bases and J by 4 bases, with 10 bases between. The germline V gene encodes CDR1 SGHAT and CDR2 FQNNGV. DNA of the CDR3: TGTGCCAGCAGCTTCGGGACAACGTACGAGCAGTACTTC. Encoded protein: CASSFGTTYEQYF.

This chain connects TRBV5-1 to TRBJ2-3, with 8 bases lining up with TRBD2. CDR1 and CDR2 (germline): SGHRS, YFSETQ. Trimming cost V 4 bases and J 2 bases; bases outside gene matches: 6. The CDR3 runs 15 residues. This CDR3 is CASSNSGEFTDTQYF. The CDR3 region has the DNA TGCGCCAGCAGCAATAGCGGGGAGTTCACAGATACGCAGTATTTT. Supplemented by reference TRBV5-1 and TRBJ2-3, the full variable domain reads KAGVTQTPRYLIKTRGQQVTLSCSPISGHRSVSWYQQTPGQGLQFLFEYFSETQRNKGNFPGRFSGRQFSNSRSEMNVSTLELGDSALYLCASSNSGEFTDTQYFGPGTRLTVL.

This clone was seen a few times. The same CDR3 arises from other DNA sequences in this sample as well. The chain carries TRBV5-1 and TRBJ2-1, with TRBD2 identical over 7 bases. This CDR3 is built from 15 residues. V gave up 0 bases and J gave up 3 bases; unmatched junction bases: 3. Germline V gene sequence: CDR1 SGHRS, CDR2 YFSETQ. CDR3 bases: TGCGCCAGCAGCTTGGGTCTAGCGGACTACAATGAGCAGTTCTTC. Its translation is CASSLGLADYNEQFF.

Only one count was recorded for this clone. The chain uses TRBV9 and TRBJ2-3; 7 bases match TRBD2. V was clipped by 4 bases and J by 8 bases; unmatched bases: 10. Looked up from germline, CDR1 is SGDLS and CDR2 is YYNGEE. The CDR3 has 14 amino acids. This CDR3 reads CASSPREIQGTQYF. The CDR3 region has the DNA TGTGCCAGCAGCCCGCGGGAGATTCAGGGTACGCAGTATTTT.

V is TRBV7-7 and J is TRBJ2-5; D perhaps matches TRBD2 (5 bases). CDR3 length equals 15 residues. Germline-derived CDR1 and CDR2 are SSHAT and FNYEAQ (reference sequence). Trimming pared 5 bases from V and 2 bases from J, leaving 15 bases between. DNA for the CDR3: TGTGCCAGCAGCACCCACGGGGTGAAACAAGAGACCCAGTACTTC. This encodes CASSTHGVKQETQYF.

The genes are TRBV4-1 and TRBJ1-2; no clear D. V was cut by 0 bases and J by 3 bases, with 11 bases left in between. The CDR3 totals 15 residues. Germline lookup yields CDR1 MGHRA and CDR2 YSYEKL. The CDR3 DNA reads TGCGCCAGCAGCCAAGAGTTGACGAGGGACTATGGCTACACCTTC. Its protein product is CASSQELTRDYGYTF.

CDR3 sequence (DNA): TGCGCCAGCAGCGCGGGACTAGGGAACACCGGGGAGCTGTTTTTT. This translates into CASSAGLGNTGELFF. The chain links TRBV5-1 to TRBJ2-2; 8 nucleotides agree with TRBD2. CDR1 is SGHRS and CDR2 is YFSETQ in the germline V gene. The CDR3 extends over 15 amino acids. J was trimmed by 1 base and V by 4 bases; bases with no gene match: 3.

V is TRBV19 and J is TRBJ2-2, with D hard to call. Germline V gene data show CDR1 as LNHDA and CDR2 as SQIVND (reference sequence). This CDR3 is 17 amino acids long. V was clipped by 6 bases and J by 7 bases, with 24 bases between them. CDR3: CASSTTPSGSTFGELFF. In DNA, the CDR3 is TGTGCCAGTAGCACCACTCCTTCCGGGTCCACCTTCGGGGAGCTGTTTTTT.

The chain couples TRBV5-1 to TRBJ1-2; 11 nucleotides align to TRBD1. This CDR3 is 15 amino acids long. Germline V gene data show CDR1 as SGHRS and CDR2 as YFSETQ. J was trimmed by 5 bases and V by 1 base; bases with no gene match: 4. The CDR3 DNA follows: TGCGCCAGCAGCTTGACGGGACAGGGGGTGTATGGCTACACCTTC. It yields the protein CASSLTGQGVYGYTF.

The CDR3 loop reads CSALTGTDTQYF. DNA of the CDR3: TGCAGCGCCCTGACAGGCACAGATACGCAGTATTTT. This chain connects TRBV29-1 to TRBJ2-3; D is perhaps TRBD1 (5 bases). Germline CDR1 is SQVTM and CDR2 is ANQGSEA. V lost 7 bases, J lost 1 base, and 9 bases lay in between. The CDR3 covers 12 residues.

The rearrangement uses TRBV7-2 and TRBJ1-5; no clear D gene. The germline V gene encodes CDR1 SGHTA and CDR2 FQGNSA. The CDR3 is made up of 16 amino acids. V lost 5 bases, J lost 5 bases, and 19 bases lay in between. In DNA form, the CDR3 reads TGTGCCAGCAGCCCCGACCCACGGAGGGTTCATCAGCCCCAGCATTTT. This gives the protein CASSPDPRRVHQPQHF.

The CDR3 nucleotides are TGTGCCAGCAGCTTTCCCCTAATTCCAGACGGTGAGGAGGTTGAAAAACTGTTTTTT. This encodes CASSFPLIPDGEEVEKLFF. This chain connects TRBV11-2 to TRBJ1-4, with D uncertain. CDR1 and CDR2 from the germline V gene are SGHAT and FQNNGV. The CDR3 has 19 amino acids. Trimming shortened V by 3 bases and J by 7 bases, and 27 bases separated the two germline ends.

This clone was seen a single time. The chain combines TRBV7-2 with TRBJ1-4; possibly TRBD1 for D (6 bases). There are 14 residues in the CDR3. Germline V gene data show CDR1 as SGHTA and CDR2 as FQGNSA. Trimming cost V 0 bases and J 10 bases, with 12 bases left between them. CDR3 nucleotides: TGTGCCAGCAGCTTAGCTACAGGGTACGGAAAACTGTTTTTT. It encodes CASSLATGYGKLFF.

V gene TRBV4-1 combines with J gene TRBJ1-2; D possibly corresponds to TRBD1 (6 bases). V was pared by 5 bases and J by 8 bases, with 18 bases between. The CDR3 runs 14 residues. Germline lookup yields CDR1 MGHRA and CDR2 YSYEKL. The CDR3 loop is CASSDLWVQGGYTF. CDR3 DNA sequence: TGCGCCAGCAGCGACCTGTGGGTCCAGGGGGGCTACACCTTC.

This chain connects TRBV6-4 to TRBJ2-1; 11 nucleotides line up with TRBD2. Germline CDR1 and CDR2: MRHNA and SNTAGT. CDR3 length: 18 residues. The junction had 8 bases not matched to a gene; V was cut back by 0 bases and J by 4 bases. The CDR3 region is CASSDSALAGGSYNEQFF. For the CDR3, the DNA is TGTGCCAGCAGTGACTCGGCCCTAGCGGGGGGTTCGTACAATGAGCAGTTCTTC.

CDR3: CASSLSGSWETQYF. CDR3 sequence (DNA): TGCGCCAGCAGCTTGAGCGGGAGTTGGGAGACCCAGTACTTC. This rearrangement joins TRBV5-1 to TRBJ2-5, with 8 bases that match TRBD2. There are 14 residues in the CDR3. The V gene end was trimmed by 1 base and the J gene end by 5 bases; junction bases not matched to a gene: 4. Per the germline V gene, CDR1 is SGHRS and CDR2 is YFSETQ.

The chain recombines TRBV4-2 with TRBJ2-3, with 14 bases lining up with TRBD2. Trimming removed 5 bases from V and 3 bases from J; junction bases left unmatched: 1. In germline, CDR1 is LGHNA, CDR2 YNFKEQ. CDR3 length: 15 amino acids. CDR3 sequence: CASSGLAGGTDTQYF. For the CDR3, the DNA is TGTGCCAGCAGCGGACTAGCGGGAGGAACAGATACGCAGTATTTT.

This clone was observed a single time. The J gene is TRBJ2-3, the V gene TRBV7-9; weak D call: TRBD1 (5 bases). The length of the CDR3 is 15 residues. Germline V CDR1 and CDR2: SEHNR, FQNEAQ (reference sequence). The germline V and J ends were trimmed by 5 bases and 1 base, with 13 bases remaining between them. CDR3 sequence: CASSPIVRGTDTQYF. CDR3 nucleotides: TGTGCCAGCAGCCCCATAGTCAGGGGCACAGATACGCAGTATTTT.

This sequence joins TRBV29-1 and TRBJ1-2; TRBD1 matches at 8 bases. The CDR3 sequence is 12 residues long. With V trimmed by 7 bases and J by 8 bases, 9 bases remained unmatched. Per germline, CDR1 SQVTM and CDR2 ANQGSEA. CDR3 DNA: TGCAGCGCCGGAGGACAGGGTGTAGGCTACACCTTC. It specifies CSAGGQGVGYTF.

The chain has TRBV18 and TRBJ1-2; 8 bases fit TRBD1. CDR1 and CDR2 from the germline V gene are KGHSH and LQKENI. This CDR3 spans 17 amino acids. The V and J ends lost 3 bases and 8 bases, in that order; junction bases with no gene match: 17. CDR3 amino acids: CASSPDSRVSGTGGYTF. CDR3 sequence (DNA): TGTGCCAGCTCACCCGATTCGCGCGTCTCGGGGACAGGAGGCTACACCTTC. Based on the CDR3 plus reference TRBV18 and TRBJ1-2, the full variable domain is NAGVMQNPRHLVRRRGQEARLRCSPMKGHSHVYWYRQLPEEGLKFMVYLQKENIIDESGMPKERFSAEFPKEGPSILRIQQVVRGDSAAYFCASSPDSRVSGTGGYTFGSGTRLTVV.

The chain carries TRBV5-1 and TRBJ1-5; no definite D call. This CDR3 region has 16 residues. Germline V gene lookup returns CDR1 SGHRS and CDR2 YFSETQ. V was clipped by 0 bases and J by 4 bases, with 14 bases between them. The DNA of the CDR3 is TGCGCCAGCAGCTTGGATCCAGGTAGAGGGAATCAGCCCCAGCATTTT. This sequence encodes CASSLDPGRGNQPQHF.

The chain links TRBV18 to TRBJ2-1; 7 bases agree with TRBD1. This CDR3 region has 16 residues. Germline CDR1 reads KGHSH; CDR2 reads LQKENI. V shed 0 bases, J shed 3 bases, and the junction held 5 bases outside the gene matches. The CDR3 loop is CASSPPGPGGYNEQFF. For the CDR3, the DNA is TGTGCCAGCTCACCACCGGGGCCAGGGGGCTACAATGAGCAGTTCTTC.

The rearrangement joins TRBV6-1 to TRBJ2-1, with D perhaps TRBD2 (5 bases). Trimming shortened V by 2 bases and J by 4 bases, and 21 bases separated the two germline ends. Germline lookup yields CDR1 MNHNS and CDR2 SASEGT. The CDR3 loop spans 18 amino acids. Here the CDR3 DNA reads TGTGCCAGCAGTGAAACGCGGGCAAACTCCAACCTTTACAATGAGCAGTTCTTC. It translates to CASSETRANSNLYNEQFF.

The sample holds one count of this clone. This chain connects TRBV5-1 to TRBJ2-3; 10 bases map to TRBD2. Germline V CDR1 and CDR2: SGHRS, YFSETQ. The CDR3 contains 16 residues. V gave up 0 bases and J gave up 5 bases; unmatched junction bases: 6. Here the CDR3 DNA reads TGCGCCAGCAGCTTGGCCATGGTAGCGGGAGGAGATACGCAGTATTTT. As protein: CASSLAMVAGGDTQYF.